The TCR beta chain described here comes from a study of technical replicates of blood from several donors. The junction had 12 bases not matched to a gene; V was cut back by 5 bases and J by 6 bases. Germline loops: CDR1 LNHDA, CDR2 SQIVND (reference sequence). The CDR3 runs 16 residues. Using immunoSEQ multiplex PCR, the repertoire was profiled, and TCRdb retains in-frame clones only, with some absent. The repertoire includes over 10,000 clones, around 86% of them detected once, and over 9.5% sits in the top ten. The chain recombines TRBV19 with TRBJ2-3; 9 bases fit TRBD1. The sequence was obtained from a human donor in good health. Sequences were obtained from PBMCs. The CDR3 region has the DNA TGTGCCAGTAGTTCCGGGGACAGGGCCTTTACTGATACGCAGTATTTT. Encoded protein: CASSSGDRAFTDTQYF.